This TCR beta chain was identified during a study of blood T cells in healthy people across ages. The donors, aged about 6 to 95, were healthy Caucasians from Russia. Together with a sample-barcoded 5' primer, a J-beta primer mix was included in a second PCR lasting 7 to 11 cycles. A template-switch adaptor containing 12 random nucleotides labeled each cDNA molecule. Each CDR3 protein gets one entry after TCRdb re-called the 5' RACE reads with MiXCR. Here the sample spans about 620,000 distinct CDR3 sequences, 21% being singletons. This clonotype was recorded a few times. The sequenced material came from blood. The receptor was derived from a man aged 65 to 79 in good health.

For the CDR3, the DNA is TGTGCCAGCAGCTCCACCCTTCCTGAGACCCAGTACTTC. Amino acid sequence: CASSSTLPETQYF. This chain joins TRBV7-9 and TRBJ2-5; no clear D gene. V gave up 4 bases and J gave up 5 bases, with 11 bases separating them. Germline lookup yields CDR1 SEHNR and CDR2 FQNEAQ (reference sequence). CDR3 size: 13 residues.